This T cell receptor beta chain appears in the sequencing data of a study of T cell responses to AZD1222 COVID-19 vaccine (dated by TCRdb to the early 2020s). In terms of the full investigation: TCR sequencing covered about 230 trial participants: some 210 given two doses of AZD1222 and 26 given two doses of MenACWY control vaccine. Trial participants were enrolled by age into 18-55, 56-69 and 70-plus year subgroups, with about 150, 28 and 57 TCR-sequenced participants respectively.

V ends up 6 bases short and J 8 bases short, with an unmatched junction base count of 9. There are 13 amino acids in the CDR3, from cysteine to phenylalanine inclusive. Only the CDR3 part of the read is kept: 39 bases, read in frame from the first base. Reading the label with the study, this specimen's time point is: about 28 days (+/-7) after the second vaccine dose. AZD1222 recipients given second doses at about 4 weeks or at about 12 weeks were pooled, since spike-specific TCR depth and breadth were not found to differ between the two schedules. Vaccinee samples were obtained from the UK trials COV001 and COV002, which included a single-blind randomized controlled phase 2/3 trial of AZD1222 (ChAdOx1 nCoV-19) in healthy adults. Trial participant PBMC samples were collected at day 0 and day 28 after the second dose for TCRbeta chain sequencing. Overall results and qualifications from the work: Spike-specific TCR breadth and depth rose significantly after two AZD1222 doses compared with day 0 and with MenACWY recipients. The whole spike protein was spanned by vaccine-associated CD4 TCRs, and dominant responses were seen in regions 160-218 and 743-854. The 56-69-year group was small, and its depth increase did not reach significance, likely because of low power. Conclusions about previously exposed vaccinees were limited because only six AZD1222 recipients were SARS-CoV-2 seropositive at baseline. Participants were mostly white British and included more females than males, and it was suggested by the authors that clonal diversity may have been underestimated. Reportedly, close to half of the unique spike-specific TCRs recognized epitopes lying outside the regions that are mutated in the B.1.351 and B.1.1.7 variants. No day 14 peak-response samples were available, so repertoires were characterized only after the peak T cell response.

About this clone: What antigen it recognizes has not been identified. Base qualities are not provided; no much larger clone lies one nucleotide away.

The CDR3 regions of human TCRbeta chains were subjected to immunosequencing. Per the source publication's procedure: TCRs in the repertoires were compared against a reference library of SARS-CoV-2-specific TCRs that had been generated with the MIRA antigen-specificity platform. Breadth was defined as the fraction of unique TCRs that were SARS-CoV-2-associated, and depth was defined as the fraction of total T cells that were SARS-CoV-2-associated. Each spike-specific TCR was assigned to its reactive spike region and to a CD4 or CD8 class using the MIRA data. Log10-transformed breadth and depth values were compared by one-way ANOVA with Sidak's multiple comparisons tests. TCRdb stores this immuneACCESS table with in-frame sequences only. Part of the clones is absent; in the studies checked, under half of the shortfall reflects unresolved V genes, and no reason is known for the rest. V and J calls and clone size follow that table, whereas D and trimming were derived from the DNA. This sample holds about 15,000 clones; 88% were observed only once. The leading ten clones occupy 2.9% of the sample.

Sequenced material: peripheral blood, taken 28 days after the second AZD1222 dose. The source of this sequence is an adult who received the AZD1222 COVID-19 vaccine. The rearranged segments are TRBV12-3 or TRBV12-4 and TRBJ1-2, with 7 middle bases fitting TRBD1. CDR3 protein: CASRGQIRGGYTF. The nucleotide sequence reads TGTGCCAGCAGGGGACAGATCAGGGGAGGCTACACCTTC.